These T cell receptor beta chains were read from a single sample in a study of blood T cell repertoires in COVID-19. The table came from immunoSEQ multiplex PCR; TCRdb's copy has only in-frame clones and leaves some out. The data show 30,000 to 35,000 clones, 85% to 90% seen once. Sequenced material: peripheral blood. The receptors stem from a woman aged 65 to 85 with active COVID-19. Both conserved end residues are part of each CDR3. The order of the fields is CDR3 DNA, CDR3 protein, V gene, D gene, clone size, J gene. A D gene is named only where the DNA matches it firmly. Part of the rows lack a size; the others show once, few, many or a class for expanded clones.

CDR3nt: TGCGCCAGCAGCCAAGATATAGAGAATCTGGAGACCCAGTACTTC
CDR3aa: CASSQDIENLETQYF
v_gene: TRBV4-3
d_gene: -
abundance: -
j_gene: TRBJ2-5

CDR3nt: TGTGCCAGCACCCCCTTAAGGGGGCAATCTGGGGCCAACGTCCTGACTTTC
CDR3aa: CASTPLRGQSGANVLTF
v_gene: TRBV28
d_gene: TRBD1
abundance: -
j_gene: TRBJ2-6

CDR3nt: TGTGCCAGCAGTTACTCTAGGAGACCCTACGAGCAGTACTTC
CDR3aa: CASSYSRRPYEQYF
v_gene: TRBV6-5
d_gene: -
abundance: -
j_gene: TRBJ2-7

CDR3nt: TGTGCCAGCTCACCAAGACAGAGCTCTGGAAACACCATATATTTT
CDR3aa: CASSPRQSSGNTIYF
v_gene: TRBV18
d_gene: -
abundance: once
j_gene: TRBJ1-3

CDR3nt: TGTGCCAGCAGACTGGGACAGGGCTGGACACCCCTCCACTTT
CDR3aa: CASRLGQGWTPLHF
v_gene: TRBV27
d_gene: TRBD1
abundance: once
j_gene: TRBJ1-6

CDR3nt: TGTGCCAGCAGTTGGCGGGGGGCCTACCCGAATGAGCAGTTCTTC
CDR3aa: CASSWRGAYPNEQFF
v_gene: TRBV13
d_gene: TRBD2
abundance: -
j_gene: TRBJ2-1

CDR3nt: TGTGCCAGCAGTTACAAGACAGGGGCGAGCACTGAAGCTTTCTTT
CDR3aa: CASSYKTGASTEAFF
v_gene: TRBV6-2/TRBV6-3
d_gene: TRBD1
abundance: -
j_gene: TRBJ1-1

CDR3nt: TGTGCCAGCACCCCCGGGGGGTCGGTGAACCTAAATCAGCCCCAGCATTTT
CDR3aa: CASTPGGSVNLNQPQHF
v_gene: TRBV6-2/TRBV6-3
d_gene: -
abundance: -
j_gene: TRBJ1-5

CDR3nt: TGTGCCAGCAGTGAAGGACAGGGCCTGGACTATGGCTACACCTTC
CDR3aa: CASSEGQGLDYGYTF
v_gene: TRBV6-1
d_gene: TRBD1
abundance: once
j_gene: TRBJ1-2

CDR3nt: TGTGCCAGCAGCGCACAGGGGAAGTGGTATGGCTACACCTTC
CDR3aa: CASSAQGKWYGYTF
v_gene: TRBV9
d_gene: TRBD1
abundance: -
j_gene: TRBJ1-2

CDR3nt: TGTGCCAGCAGTTTCTCCACGGGGACATGGGAGACCCAGTACTTC
CDR3aa: CASSFSTGTWETQYF
v_gene: TRBV11-2
d_gene: -
abundance: -
j_gene: TRBJ2-5

CDR3nt: TGTGCCAGCAGCTTTAGCGGGGGACAAGAGACCCAGTACTTC
CDR3aa: CASSFSGGQETQYF
v_gene: TRBV7-3
d_gene: TRBD2
abundance: -
j_gene: TRBJ2-5

CDR3nt: TGCGCCAGCAGCCAAGTGACTAGCGGTTCCTACGAGCAGTACTTC
CDR3aa: CASSQVTSGSYEQYF
v_gene: TRBV4-1
d_gene: TRBD2
abundance: -
j_gene: TRBJ2-7

CDR3nt: TGTGCCAGCAGCTGGACTGGAAACATTCAGTACTTC
CDR3aa: CASSWTGNIQYF
v_gene: TRBV7-2
d_gene: -
abundance: -
j_gene: TRBJ2-4

CDR3nt: TGTGCCAGCCTTGCTAGCGGGGCACAAGAGACCCAGTACTTC
CDR3aa: CASLASGAQETQYF
v_gene: TRBV6-6
d_gene: TRBD2
abundance: -
j_gene: TRBJ2-5

CDR3nt: TGTGCCAGCAGCTTGGACAGCCGGTCGCCCCAGCATTTT
CDR3aa: CASSLDSRSPQHF
v_gene: TRBV5-4
d_gene: -
abundance: few
j_gene: TRBJ1-5

CDR3nt: TGTGCCAGCAGTGAGGGGCCAGAATATGGCTACACCTTC
CDR3aa: CASSEGPEYGYTF
v_gene: TRBV2
d_gene: -
abundance: few
j_gene: TRBJ1-2

CDR3nt: TGTGCCAGTAGTATCCCGAGACAGGGCGGCACTGGAAACACCATATATTTT
CDR3aa: CASSIPRQGGTGNTIYF
v_gene: TRBV19
d_gene: TRBD1
abundance: -
j_gene: TRBJ1-3

CDR3nt: TGCGCCAGCAGCCGTAGGGACCCGATACAAGCGGGAGATACGCAGTATTTT
CDR3aa: CASSRRDPIQAGDTQYF
v_gene: TRBV4-1
d_gene: -
abundance: -
j_gene: TRBJ2-3

CDR3nt: TGTGCCAGCAGGGGACAGGTGGACACTGAAGCTTTCTTT
CDR3aa: CASRGQVDTEAFF
v_gene: TRBV7-2
d_gene: TRBD1
abundance: -
j_gene: TRBJ1-1

CDR3nt: TGCGCCAGCCACACAGGCCTCTCTGGAAACACCATATATTTT
CDR3aa: CASHTGLSGNTIYF
v_gene: TRBV5-1
d_gene: -
abundance: -
j_gene: TRBJ1-3

CDR3nt: TGTGCCAGCAGTTTATCGGCAGGGGGCGCTCGATCCCCTGAAGCTTTCTTT
CDR3aa: CASSLSAGGARSPEAFF
v_gene: TRBV28
d_gene: TRBD1
abundance: -
j_gene: TRBJ1-1

CDR3nt: TGTGCCAGTAGTAGGGCTAGCGGGTTTTCCTACGAGCAGTACTTC
CDR3aa: CASSRASGFSYEQYF
v_gene: TRBV19
d_gene: TRBD2
abundance: -
j_gene: TRBJ2-7

CDR3nt: TGTGCCAGCAGTTATTCCCGGACAGGGGGAAACACCATATATTTT
CDR3aa: CASSYSRTGGNTIYF
v_gene: TRBV6-5
d_gene: TRBD1
abundance: once
j_gene: TRBJ1-3

CDR3nt: TGTGCCACCAGGACAGAGAAAAGCTCCTACAATGAGCAGTTCTTC
CDR3aa: CATRTEKSSYNEQFF
v_gene: TRBV2
d_gene: -
abundance: -
j_gene: TRBJ2-1

CDR3nt: TGTGCCAGCAGTCGGAGCGGGGGGGCCGCAGATACGCAGTATTTT
CDR3aa: CASSRSGGAADTQYF
v_gene: TRBV6-2/TRBV6-3
d_gene: TRBD2
abundance: once
j_gene: TRBJ2-3

CDR3nt: TGTGCCTGGAGTGGGGGGGGCTACGAGCAGTACTTC
CDR3aa: CAWSGGGYEQYF
v_gene: TRBV30
d_gene: TRBD2
abundance: -
j_gene: TRBJ2-7

CDR3nt: TGTGCCACCAGTGACGAGCGGGACAGGTTTGAAGCTTTCTTT
CDR3aa: CATSDERDRFEAFF
v_gene: TRBV24-1
d_gene: TRBD1
abundance: -
j_gene: TRBJ1-1

CDR3nt: TGTGCCAGCAGAGACACAGGGGGCCCCAACTATGGCTACACCTTC
CDR3aa: CASRDTGGPNYGYTF
v_gene: TRBV6-5
d_gene: TRBD1
abundance: -
j_gene: TRBJ1-2

CDR3nt: TGTGCCAGCAGTTACCCCACACCTCCCGGGACCTACGAGCAGTACTTC
CDR3aa: CASSYPTPPGTYEQYF
v_gene: TRBV6-6
d_gene: -
abundance: -
j_gene: TRBJ2-7

CDR3nt: TGTGCCAGCAGCGGTAGCGGAGCGGGGGGTTACACAGATACGCAGTATTTT
CDR3aa: CASSGSGAGGYTDTQYF
v_gene: TRBV7-9
d_gene: TRBD2
abundance: -
j_gene: TRBJ2-3

CDR3nt: TGTGCCAGCAGTTATGGACAGGGGGGCTCCACCGGGGAGCTGTTTTTT
CDR3aa: CASSYGQGGSTGELFF
v_gene: TRBV6-5
d_gene: TRBD1
abundance: -
j_gene: TRBJ2-2

CDR3nt: TGTGCCACTCGAGGGGGCGAGTTCTATGAGCAGTTCTTC
CDR3aa: CATRGGEFYEQFF
v_gene: TRBV12-3/TRBV12-4
d_gene: TRBD1
abundance: -
j_gene: TRBJ2-1

CDR3nt: TGCGCCAGCAGCTTAGGACAGGGAGCCTACGAGCAGTACTTC
CDR3aa: CASSLGQGAYEQYF
v_gene: TRBV5-1
d_gene: TRBD1
abundance: -
j_gene: TRBJ2-7

CDR3nt: TGCAGTGCTAGACCGGACGGAGGAGCTTTCTTT
CDR3aa: CSARPDGGAFF
v_gene: TRBV20-1
d_gene: -
abundance: -
j_gene: TRBJ1-1

CDR3nt: TGTGCCAGCAGTCTTAACTCTGGAAACACCATATATTTT
CDR3aa: CASSLNSGNTIYF
v_gene: TRBV6-6
d_gene: -
abundance: -
j_gene: TRBJ1-3

CDR3nt: TGTGCCAGCAACGGGTATTCCAATGAGCAGTTCTTC
CDR3aa: CASNGYSNEQFF
v_gene: TRBV2
d_gene: -
abundance: -
j_gene: TRBJ2-1

CDR3nt: TGTGCCAGCAGCTTGGGGCACTACGAGCAGTACTTC
CDR3aa: CASSLGHYEQYF
v_gene: TRBV5-6
d_gene: -
abundance: -
j_gene: TRBJ2-7

CDR3nt: TGTGCCAGCAGTTACCCTACTTCCGGCAATCAGCCCCAGCATTTT
CDR3aa: CASSYPTSGNQPQHF
v_gene: TRBV6-2/TRBV6-3
d_gene: -
abundance: -
j_gene: TRBJ1-5

CDR3nt: TGTGCCAGCAGCTCCTCGGGACTAGGAAACACCATATATTTT
CDR3aa: CASSSSGLGNTIYF
v_gene: TRBV5-5
d_gene: -
abundance: -
j_gene: TRBJ1-3

CDR3nt: TGTGCCAGCAGCTTAGGCGGACAGGGGCTCGGCGGGGAGCTGTTTTTT
CDR3aa: CASSLGGQGLGGELFF
v_gene: TRBV7-9
d_gene: TRBD1
abundance: -
j_gene: TRBJ2-2

CDR3nt: TGCGCCAGCAGCTTGGCCTTCAGGGACAGGCACAATGAGCAGTTCTTC
CDR3aa: CASSLAFRDRHNEQFF
v_gene: TRBV5-1
d_gene: TRBD1
abundance: -
j_gene: TRBJ2-1